This TCR beta chain is drawn from a study of response to subunit inactivated influenza vaccine. Points on this clonotype: Its antigen is as yet unknown.

Study conclusions and caveats: It was the authors' suggestion that each seasonal influenza vaccination recruits few new T cells.

The germline V gene has CDR1 MGHRA and CDR2 YSYEKL. This CDR3 contains 14 residues. V lost 0 bases and J lost 0, with 6 bases in between. MiXCR was run by TCRdb on the RT-PCR reads, yielding one entry per CDR3 protein. The sample consists of 630,000 or so distinct CDR3 sequences, 15% to 19% of them appearing once. The sequence derives from a man aged 45-65 years who received an inactivated influenza vaccine. V and J are TRBV4-1 and TRBJ2-7, with D uncertain. Material: PBMCs from blood, obtained 11 to 12 days after vaccination. DNA for the CDR3: TGCGCCAGCAGCCAAGATCACAGCTCCTACGAGCAGTACTTC. Translation gives CASSQDHSSYEQYF.